Described below is a single TCR beta chain sequence and its context. Which antigen it targets is not known. Within one base of it there is no much larger clone, and no base qualities were kept. Genomic DNA was extracted from sorted cells for sequencing of the TCRbeta CDR3 region. The immunoSEQ Assay was used for sequencing of TCRbeta CDR3 regions. TCRdb limited this immuneACCESS table to in-frame rearrangements with V and J called. A share of clones is missing; checked studies link under half to unresolved V genes, and the rest is unexplained. The sample profile shows about 100,000 clones; roughly 95% of them were found once. 0.15% to 0.2% of the sample lies in the top ten. The trial excluded patients who had a history of autoimmune disease or who were on systemic immunosuppression. In every dose cohort, peripheral blood was drawn for TCR sequencing at baseline, cycle 4 day 1, and cycle 7 day 1. Samples were obtained from an open-label, multicenter, first-in-human phase I dose-escalation trial of ivuxolimab. Adults with locally advanced or metastatic melanoma, renal cell, hepatocellular, or head and neck squamous cell carcinoma were enrolled in the trial. Before TCR sequencing, CD4+ T cells and CD8+ T cells were sorted from peripheral blood as separate populations.

The data originate from a study of OX40 agonist ivuxolimab in advanced cancers. Some background on the complete study: Ivuxolimab was a fully human IgG2 agonistic monoclonal antibody targeting the costimulatory receptor OX40 (CD134). Patients were allowed to have had prior anti-PD-1, anti-PD-L1 or anti-CTLA-4 therapy, and 40% of the dose-escalation patients had been treated with checkpoint inhibitors. Intravenous ivuxolimab was administered to patients every 2 weeks at six dose levels: 0.01, 0.1, 0.3, 1.5, 3 and 10 mg/kg. The monotherapy dose-escalation portion (N ≈ 50 patients) of the phase I ivuxolimab trial is reported in the paper. Among the 52 dose-escalation patients, approximately 20 had hepatocellular carcinoma, roughly 15 melanoma, 9 renal cell carcinoma and 9 head and neck cancer. Three dose-escalation patients achieved partial responses, one with hepatocellular carcinoma and two with cutaneous melanoma. The point of sequencing TCRbeta in the periphery was to test whether ivuxolimab changed TCR sequence diversity and drove clonal T-cell expansion. In the dose-escalation cohort, around four fifths of patients were male, and the mean age was roughly 60 years, with a range of about 23 to 90. Overall study outcomes, separate from this receptor: At doses of 0.1 to 3.0 mg/kg, clonal expansion of both CD4+ and CD8+ blood T cells was observed from baseline to week 6. Low levels of normalized T-cell clonal expansion were also shown by some nonresponding patients. Which antigens the clonally expanded peripheral T cells were specific for was not determined. In partial responders in the 0.1-3.0 mg/kg groups, normalized peripheral clonal expansion was found to be among the lowest, especially among CD8+ T cells. After ivuxolimab, CD8+ T cells had more expanded clones than CD4+ T cells on average.

In the germline V gene (reference sequence), CDR1 corresponds to MNHEY and CDR2 to SMNVEV. The CDR3 holds 12 amino acids from the cysteine to the phenylalanine. Kept here is only the CDR3 DNA, which spans 36 bases and is read in frame from base 1. Trimming costs V 8 bases and J 1 base, and their ends lie 8 bases apart. The TCR originated in an adult with an advanced solid tumor such as melanoma, head and neck, liver or kidney cancer. Recombination connected TRBV27 to TRBJ2-5; the D element could tentatively be TRBD1 or TRBD2, as 5 bases agree for each. The sample in question was CD4+ or CD8+ T cells sorted from blood, obtained in a trial of the OX40 agonist ivuxolimab. In nucleotides, the sequence is TGTGCCAGCCGGGACGTCCAAGAGACCCAGTACTTC. The encoded protein is CASRDVQETQYF.